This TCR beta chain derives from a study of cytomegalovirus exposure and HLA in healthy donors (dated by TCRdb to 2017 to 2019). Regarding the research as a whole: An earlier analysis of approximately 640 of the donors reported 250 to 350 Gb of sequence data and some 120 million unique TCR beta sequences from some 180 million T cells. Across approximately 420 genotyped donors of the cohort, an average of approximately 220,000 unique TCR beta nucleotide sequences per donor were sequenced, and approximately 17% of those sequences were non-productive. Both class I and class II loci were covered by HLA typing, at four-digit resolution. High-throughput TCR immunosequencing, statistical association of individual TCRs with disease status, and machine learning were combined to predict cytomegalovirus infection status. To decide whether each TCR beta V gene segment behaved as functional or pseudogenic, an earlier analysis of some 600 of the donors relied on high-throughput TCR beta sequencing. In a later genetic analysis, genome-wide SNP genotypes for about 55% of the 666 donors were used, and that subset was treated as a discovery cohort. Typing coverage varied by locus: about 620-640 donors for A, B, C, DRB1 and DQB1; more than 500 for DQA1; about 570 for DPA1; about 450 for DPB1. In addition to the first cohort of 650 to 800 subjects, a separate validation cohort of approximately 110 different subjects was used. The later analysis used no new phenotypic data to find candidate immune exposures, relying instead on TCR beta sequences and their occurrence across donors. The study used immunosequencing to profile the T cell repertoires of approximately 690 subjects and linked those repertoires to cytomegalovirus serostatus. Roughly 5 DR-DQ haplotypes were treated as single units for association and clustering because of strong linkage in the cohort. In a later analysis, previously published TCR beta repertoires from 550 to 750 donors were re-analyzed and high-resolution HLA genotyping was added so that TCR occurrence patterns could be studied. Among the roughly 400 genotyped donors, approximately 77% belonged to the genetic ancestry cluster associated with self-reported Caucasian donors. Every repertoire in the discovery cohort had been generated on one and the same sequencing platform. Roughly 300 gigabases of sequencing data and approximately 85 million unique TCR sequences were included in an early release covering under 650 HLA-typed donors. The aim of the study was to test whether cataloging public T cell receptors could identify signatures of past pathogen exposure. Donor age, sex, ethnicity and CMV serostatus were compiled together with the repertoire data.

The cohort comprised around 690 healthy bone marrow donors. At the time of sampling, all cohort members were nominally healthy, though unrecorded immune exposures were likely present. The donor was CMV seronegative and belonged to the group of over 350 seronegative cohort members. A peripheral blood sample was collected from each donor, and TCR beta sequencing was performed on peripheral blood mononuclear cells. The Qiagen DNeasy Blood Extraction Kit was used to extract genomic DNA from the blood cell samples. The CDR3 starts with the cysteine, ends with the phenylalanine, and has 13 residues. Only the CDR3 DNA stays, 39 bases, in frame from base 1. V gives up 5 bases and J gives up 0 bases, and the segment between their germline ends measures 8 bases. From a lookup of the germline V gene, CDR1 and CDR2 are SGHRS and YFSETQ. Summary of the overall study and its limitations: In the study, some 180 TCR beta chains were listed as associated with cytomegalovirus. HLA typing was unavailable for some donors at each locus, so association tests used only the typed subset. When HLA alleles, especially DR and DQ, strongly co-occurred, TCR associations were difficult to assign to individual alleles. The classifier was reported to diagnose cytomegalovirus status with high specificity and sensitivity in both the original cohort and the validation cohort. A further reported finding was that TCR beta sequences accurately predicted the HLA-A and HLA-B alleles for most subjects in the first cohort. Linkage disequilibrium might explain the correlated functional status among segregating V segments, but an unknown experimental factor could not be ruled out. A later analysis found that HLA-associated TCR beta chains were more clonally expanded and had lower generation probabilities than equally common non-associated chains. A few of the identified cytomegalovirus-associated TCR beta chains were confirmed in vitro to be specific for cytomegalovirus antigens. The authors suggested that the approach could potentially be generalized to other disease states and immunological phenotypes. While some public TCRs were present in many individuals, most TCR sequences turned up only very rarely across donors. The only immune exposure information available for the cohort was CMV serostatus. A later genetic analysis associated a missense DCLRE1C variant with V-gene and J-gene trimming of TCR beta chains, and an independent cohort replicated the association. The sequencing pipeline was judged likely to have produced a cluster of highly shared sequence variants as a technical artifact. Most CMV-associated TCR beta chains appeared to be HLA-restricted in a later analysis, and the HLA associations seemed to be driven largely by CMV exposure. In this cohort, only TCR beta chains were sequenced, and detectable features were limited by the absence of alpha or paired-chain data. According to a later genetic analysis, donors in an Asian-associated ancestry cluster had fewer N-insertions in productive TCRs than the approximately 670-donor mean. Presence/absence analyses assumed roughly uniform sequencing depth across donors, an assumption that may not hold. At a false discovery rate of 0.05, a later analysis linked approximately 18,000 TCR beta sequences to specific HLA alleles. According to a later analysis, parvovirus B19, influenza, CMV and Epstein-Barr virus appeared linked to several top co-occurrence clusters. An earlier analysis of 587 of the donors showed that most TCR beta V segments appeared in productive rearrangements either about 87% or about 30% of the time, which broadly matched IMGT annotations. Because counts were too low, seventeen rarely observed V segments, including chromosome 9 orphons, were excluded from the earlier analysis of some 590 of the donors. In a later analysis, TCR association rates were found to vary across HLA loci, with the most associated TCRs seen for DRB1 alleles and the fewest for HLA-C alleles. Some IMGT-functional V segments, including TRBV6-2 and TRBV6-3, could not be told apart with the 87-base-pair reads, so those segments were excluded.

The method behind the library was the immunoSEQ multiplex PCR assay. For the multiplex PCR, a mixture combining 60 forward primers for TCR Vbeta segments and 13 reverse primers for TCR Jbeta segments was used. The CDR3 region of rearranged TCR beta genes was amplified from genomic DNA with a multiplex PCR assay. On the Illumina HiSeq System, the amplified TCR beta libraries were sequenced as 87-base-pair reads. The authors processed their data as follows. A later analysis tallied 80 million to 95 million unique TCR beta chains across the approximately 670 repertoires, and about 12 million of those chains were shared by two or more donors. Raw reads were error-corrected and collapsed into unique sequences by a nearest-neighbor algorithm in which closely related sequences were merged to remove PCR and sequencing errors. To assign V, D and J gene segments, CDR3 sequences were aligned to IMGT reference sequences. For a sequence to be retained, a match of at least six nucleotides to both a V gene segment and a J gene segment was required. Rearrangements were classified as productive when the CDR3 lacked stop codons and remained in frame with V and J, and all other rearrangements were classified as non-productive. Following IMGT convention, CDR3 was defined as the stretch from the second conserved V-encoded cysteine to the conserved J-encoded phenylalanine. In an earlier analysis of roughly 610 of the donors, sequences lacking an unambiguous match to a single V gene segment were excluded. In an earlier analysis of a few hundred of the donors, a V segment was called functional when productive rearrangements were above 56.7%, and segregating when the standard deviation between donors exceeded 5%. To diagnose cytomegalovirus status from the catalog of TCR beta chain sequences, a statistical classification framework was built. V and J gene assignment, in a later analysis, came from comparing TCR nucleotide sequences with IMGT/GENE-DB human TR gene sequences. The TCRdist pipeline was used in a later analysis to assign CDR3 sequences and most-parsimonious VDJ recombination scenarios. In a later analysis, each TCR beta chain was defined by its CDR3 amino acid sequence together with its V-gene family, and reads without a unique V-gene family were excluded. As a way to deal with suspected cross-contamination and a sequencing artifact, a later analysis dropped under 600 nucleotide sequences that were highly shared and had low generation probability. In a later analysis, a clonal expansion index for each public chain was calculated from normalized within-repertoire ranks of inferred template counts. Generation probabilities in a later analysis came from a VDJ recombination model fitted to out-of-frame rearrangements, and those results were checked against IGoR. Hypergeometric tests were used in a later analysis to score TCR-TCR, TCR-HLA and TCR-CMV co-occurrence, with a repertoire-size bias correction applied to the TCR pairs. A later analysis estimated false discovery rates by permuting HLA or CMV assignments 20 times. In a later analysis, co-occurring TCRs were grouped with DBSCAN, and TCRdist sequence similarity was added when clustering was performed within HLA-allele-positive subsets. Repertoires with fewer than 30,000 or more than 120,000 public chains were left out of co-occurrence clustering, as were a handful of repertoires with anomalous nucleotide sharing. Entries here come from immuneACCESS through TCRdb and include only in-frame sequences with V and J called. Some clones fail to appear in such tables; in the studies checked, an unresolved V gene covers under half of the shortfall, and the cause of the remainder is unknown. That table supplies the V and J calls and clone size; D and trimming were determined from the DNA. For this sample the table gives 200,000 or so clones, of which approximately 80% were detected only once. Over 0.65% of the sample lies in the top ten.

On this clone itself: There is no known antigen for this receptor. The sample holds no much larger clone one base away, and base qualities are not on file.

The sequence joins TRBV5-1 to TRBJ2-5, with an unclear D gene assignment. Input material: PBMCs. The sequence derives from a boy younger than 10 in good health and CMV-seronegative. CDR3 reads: CASSPDNQETQYF. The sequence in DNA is TGCGCCAGCAGTCCTGACAACCAAGAGACCCAGTACTTC.